A single T cell receptor (beta chain) is shown here with its context. The antigen is not known. Primers included in the PCR were 60 Vbeta and 13 Jbeta primers. Generated by immunoSEQ multiplex PCR, the TCRdb table keeps only in-frame clones and is missing some. The sample consists of about 82,000 clones, over 75% of them appearing once. The CDR3 runs 16 residues. The V gene lost 8 bases and the J gene lost 4 bases, with 20 bases spanning the gap. Germline V gene lookup returns CDR1 MGHRA and CDR2 YSYEKL. The data belong to a study of cytomegalovirus exposure and HLA in healthy donors. Whole-study findings and limits: Investigators reported fewer than 200 TCR beta chains as tied to cytomegalovirus.

The V call is TRBV4-1, the J call TRBJ2-2, with TRBD1 as a possible D gene (6 bases). The origin of this receptor is a human donor in good health. Sequencing was carried out using PBMCs. Here the CDR3 reads CASRAEGRGFTGELFF. In DNA form, the CDR3 reads TGCGCCAGCCGGGCCGAGGGCAGGGGTTTCACCGGGGAGCTGTTTTTT.